The 17 T cell receptor beta chains below were found in one sample sequenced in a study of cytomegalovirus exposure and HLA in healthy donors. Primers included in the PCR were 60 Vbeta and 13 Jbeta primers. Clones were read by immunoSEQ multiplex PCR, and TCRdb kept only the in-frame ones, dropping some. The sample records about 150,000 clones, under 80% being singletons. The sample was PBMCs. Receptor source: a man under 40 in good health and CMV-seronegative.

Here the CDR3 reads CASSHQAGQYYNEQFF. The CDR3 bases are TGCGCCAGCAGCCATCAGGCCGGACAGTACTACAATGAGCAGTTCTTC. The chain employs TRBV4-1 and TRBJ2-1; perhaps TRBD1 as D (6 bases). Deletions cut 3 bases from V and 3 bases from J, with 15 bases between. Germline CDR1 reads MGHRA; CDR2 reads YSYEKL. This CDR3 is 16 amino acids long.

The rearrangement uses TRBV4-1 and TRBJ2-3, with D perhaps matching TRBD2 (7 bases). Germline V CDR1 and CDR2: MGHRA, YSYEKL. The V end was cut by 1 base, the J end by 6 bases, with 17 bases between. The CDR3 covers 16 residues. The CDR3 nucleotides read TGCGCCAGCAGCCAAGTGGTCCGGGGGGCCGTGGATACGCAGTATTTT. As protein: CASSQVVRGAVDTQYF.

V usage is TRBV4-3 and J usage is TRBJ1-1; D is possibly TRBD1 (5 bases). Trimming left V 0 bases short and J 11 bases short, with 13 bases between. This CDR3 has 13 amino acids. Per germline, CDR1 LGHNA and CDR2 YSLEER. The CDR3 DNA follows: TGCGCCAGCAGCCAAGATCTAGGGGCGCGGGCTTTCTTT. This gives the protein CASSQDLGARAFF.

This chain connects TRBV7-9 to TRBJ1-2, with D possibly being TRBD1 (6 bases). The V gene's germline CDR1 is SEHNR and CDR2 FQNEAQ (reference sequence). The CDR3 runs 14 residues. V gave up 2 bases and J gave up 8 bases, with 15 bases separating them. The CDR3 DNA reads TGTGCCAGCAGCTTAACGGACAGCCCGGGGGGCTACACCTTC. This translates into CASSLTDSPGGYTF.

V usage is TRBV6-5 and J usage is TRBJ2-3; D perhaps matches TRBD1 (6 bases). Between the trimmed V and J ends, which lost 0 bases and 9 bases, there was a span of 13 bases. Germline values: CDR1 MNHEY, CDR2 SVGAGI. The CDR3 is 14 residues long. CDR3 in amino acids: CASSYSILRGTQYF. For the CDR3, the DNA is TGTGCCAGCAGTTACTCGATTCTCAGGGGAACGCAGTATTTT.

This chain joins TRBV4-2 and TRBJ2-1; TRBD2 matches 9 bases. The germline gives CDR1 LGHNA, CDR2 YNFKEQ. The length of the CDR3 is 17 residues. V shed 0 bases, J shed 9 bases, and the junction held 12 bases outside the gene matches. The CDR3 DNA reads TGTGCCAGCAGCCAAGATGGGACTAGCCGGTTCCGTGGTGAGCAGTTCTTC. Protein product: CASSQDGTSRFRGEQFF.

The chain has TRBV7-2 and TRBJ1-3, with D perhaps matching TRBD1 (5 bases). Germline V gene lookup returns CDR1 SGHTA and CDR2 FQGNSA. The length of the CDR3 is 14 residues. Trimming took off 1 base at V and 6 bases at J, with 10 bases between the two ends. CDR3 residues: CASSLGRAANTIYF. The DNA of the CDR3 is TGTGCCAGCAGCTTAGGCAGGGCGGCAAACACCATATATTTT.

This chain's CDR3 is CASSNQGQGAYEQYF. The CDR3 DNA reads as TGCGCCAGCAGCAACCAGGGACAGGGCGCCTACGAGCAGTACTTC. The chain joins TRBV4-3 to TRBJ2-7; 9 nucleotides line up with TRBD1. The germline V gene encodes CDR1 LGHNA and CDR2 YSLEER. The ends lost 5 bases at V and 2 bases at J; junction bases unmatched: 7. CDR3 length equals 15 residues.

The CDR3 loop reads CASSLGPGKANTEAFF. The CDR3, as DNA: TGTGCCAGCAGCTTAGGGCCAGGAAAGGCGAACACTGAAGCTTTCTTT. V is TRBV7-2 and J is TRBJ1-1; D gene ambiguous. The V end was cut by 1 base, the J end by 1 base, with 13 bases between. The CDR3 has 16 amino acids. CDR1 and CDR2 (germline): SGHTA, FQGNSA. The variable domain in full, with the rest retrieved from reference TRBV7-2 and TRBJ1-1, is GAGVSQSPSNKVTEKGKDVELRCDPISGHTALYWYRQSLGQGLEFLIYFQGNSAPDKSGLPSDRFSAERTGGSVSTLTIQRTQQEDSAVYLCASSLGPGKANTEAFFGQGTRLTVV.

The V and J genes are TRBV28 and TRBJ1-1; D is uncertain. Germline CDR1 reads MDHEN; CDR2 reads SYDVKM. This CDR3 spans 15 amino acids. V dropped 1 base and J dropped 0 bases, with 9 bases sitting between them. This chain's CDR3 is CASSLSYIMNTEAFF. The DNA of the CDR3 is TGTGCCAGCAGTTTATCGTACATTATGAACACTGAAGCTTTCTTT.

V gene TRBV4-1 combines with J gene TRBJ2-3; TRBD2 aligns across 13 bases. CDR1 is MGHRA and CDR2 is YSYEKL in the germline V gene. The CDR3 contains 18 residues. Trimming took 3 bases from V and 0 from J; bases not matched to a gene: 6. Here the CDR3 reads CASSHPRTSGGSTDTQYF. The CDR3 DNA sequence: TGCGCCAGCAGCCACCCTAGGACTAGCGGGGGTAGCACAGATACGCAGTATTTT.

The chain has TRBV6-1 and TRBJ1-1, with a weak D call TRBD1 (5 bases). This CDR3 region has 15 residues. The germline V and J ends were trimmed by 2 bases and 2 bases, with 12 bases remaining between them. Germline CDR1 MNHNS, CDR2 SASEGT. This chain's CDR3 is CASSEYGRVNTEAFF. As DNA, the CDR3 is TGTGCCAGCAGTGAATACGGCAGGGTCAACACTGAAGCTTTCTTT.

This sequence joins TRBV27 and TRBJ2-7, with D unclear. The germline V and J ends were trimmed by 1 base and 3 bases, with 16 bases remaining between them. This CDR3 contains 16 residues. Looked up from germline, CDR1 is MNHEY and CDR2 is SMNVEV (reference sequence). The CDR3 protein is CASSLFCVLAIYEQYF. CDR3 DNA: TGTGCCAGCAGTTTATTTTGTGTTTTGGCAATCTACGAGCAGTACTTC.

This sequence joins TRBV9 and TRBJ1-1; TRBD1 is a possible D gene (6 bases). Germline CDR1 SGDLS, CDR2 YYNGEE. V gave up 4 bases and J gave up 1 base, with 17 bases separating them. There are 16 residues in the CDR3. The CDR3 loop reads CASSPRGGVGNTEAFF. CDR3 bases: TGTGCCAGCAGCCCCAGGGGAGGGGTTGGGAACACTGAAGCTTTCTTT.

V gene TRBV9 combines with J gene TRBJ2-1, with D perhaps TRBD1 (6 bases). The V end was cut by 0 bases, the J end by 9 bases, with 10 bases between. CDR3 length: 13 amino acids. Per germline, CDR1 SGDLS and CDR2 YYNGEE. The CDR3 DNA reads as TGTGCCAGCAGCGTAGGACAGGTCGGTGAGCAGTTCTTC. Translating it yields CASSVGQVGEQFF.

The chain carries TRBV6-5 and TRBJ1-5; D not certain. Germline-derived CDR1 and CDR2 are MNHEY and SVGAGI. V was trimmed by 5 bases and J by 2 bases, leaving 13 bases between them. The CDR3 length is 15 residues. The CDR3 loop is CASSKSRRGNQPQHF. DNA of the CDR3: TGTGCCAGCAGTAAGAGCCGGAGGGGCAATCAGCCCCAGCATTTT.

CDR3 protein: CASSLQEGYGYTF. Here the CDR3 DNA reads TGTGCCAGCAGTCTCCAGGAGGGGTATGGCTACACCTTC. The rearrangement uses TRBV6-5 and TRBJ1-2, with D perhaps TRBD1 (5 bases). The CDR3 covers 13 residues. Trimming pared 5 bases from V and 5 bases from J, leaving 12 bases between. CDR1 and CDR2 (germline): MNHEY, SVGAGI.